This T cell receptor (beta chain) was sequenced during a study of blood T cells in healthy people across ages. This clonotype was detected only a few times. The CDR3 is 15 residues long. CDR1 is MNHEY and CDR2 is SMNVEV in the germline V gene (reference sequence). V trimming: 8 bases; J trimming: 4 bases; junction bases outside the gene matches: 10. The use of a sample-barcoded 5' primer and a J-beta primer mix characterized a second PCR of roughly 7 to 12 cycles. MiXCR was run by TCRdb on the 5' RACE reads, yielding one entry per CDR3 protein. The sample shows over a million distinct CDR3 sequences, under 45% of them seen only once.

The chain carries TRBV27 and TRBJ2-5; TRBD1 aligns across 10 bases. This receptor was taken from a woman aged 55-69 years in good health. The sequenced sample was blood. CDR3 sequence reads: CASGRRDRGGETQYF. CDR3 in DNA: TGTGCCAGCGGTCGCCGGGACAGGGGAGGAGAGACCCAGTACTTC.